A single sample is the source of the 10 T cell receptor beta chains below, sequenced in a study of tumor-infiltrating lymphocytes in primary liver carcinoma. Priming with a constant-region primer yielded TCR beta cDNA from around 540 ng total RNA. TCR beta libraries came from three nested multiplex PCR rounds using slightly modified ARM-PCR. Use of TRBV1-TRBV30 forward primers with a C-beta reverse primer characterized the first two PCR rounds, which lasted about 10 cycles each. TCRdb reprocessed the multiplex PCR reads via MiXCR and lists one record per CDR3 protein. The sample yields 300,000 to 350,000 distinct CDR3 sequences, nearly 60% seen once. Germline DNA was also extracted, and blood RNA was taken from unsorted whole blood. What was sequenced was peripheral blood. The receptors originated from a young woman with primary liver carcinoma and hepatitis B virus infection.

This rearrangement joins TRBV9 to TRBJ2-7, with a tentative D call TRBD1 (5 bases). V was clipped by 0 bases and J by 3 bases, with 10 bases between them. This CDR3 contains 14 residues. Germline loops: CDR1 SGDLS, CDR2 YYNGEE. DNA of the CDR3: TGTGCCAGCAGCGTAGGGAACAGGATCTACGAGCAGTACTTC. Translating it yields CASSVGNRIYEQYF.

A word on this clonotype: A clone one base away is much larger, so this may be a read error. This rearrangement joins TRBV6-6 to TRBJ1-1; D is ambiguous. Per the germline V gene, CDR1 is MNHNY and CDR2 is SVGAGI (reference sequence). The CDR3 has 13 residues. CDR3 coding DNA: TGTACCAGCACCGCGAGATTGGGCACTGAAGCTTTCTTT. The encoded protein is CTSTARLGTEAFF.

This clonotype was seen a single time. A much larger clone sits a single nucleotide away, making a read error possible. V and J are TRBV6-6 and TRBJ2-2, with D unresolved. The germline V gene encodes CDR1 MNHNY and CDR2 SVGAGI (reference sequence). V lost 5 bases to trimming and J lost 11 bases, with 12 bases between them. This CDR3 comprises 12 residues. This chain's CDR3 is CASSPTVRELFF. The CDR3 nucleotides are TGTGCCAGCAGTCCGACGGTCCGTGAGCTGTTTTTT.

Remarks on this clonotype: A junction end diverges from the germline sequence, so it may reflect a read error. This chain connects TRBV10-3 to TRBJ1-2; no clear D. This CDR3 has 13 residues. Germline V CDR1 and CDR2: ENHRY, SYGVKD. In DNA, the CDR3 is TGTGCCATCAGTAAGACGGGAGAACTAGTCGGGTCCTTC. Protein sequence: CAISKTGELVGSF.

J is TRBJ1-4 and V is TRBV12-3 or TRBV12-4; possibly TRBD1 for D (5 bases). With 8 bases removed from V and 8 bases from J, the gap between germline ends came to 18 bases. This CDR3 contains 14 residues. The CDR3 protein is CASSQGAGTEKLFF. In nucleotides, the CDR3 is TGTGCCAGCTCCCAAGGGGCAGGGACGGAAAAACTGTTTTTT.

The rearrangement uses TRBV11-3 and TRBJ2-1; 10 bases match TRBD2. This CDR3 is 15 amino acids long. Germline V CDR1 and CDR2: SGHNT, YENEEA. V trimming: 5 bases; J trimming: 7 bases; junction bases outside the gene matches: 8. CDR3 sequence: CASSQGSGGGNEQFF. The CDR3 DNA sequence: TGTGCCAGCAGCCAAGGCAGCGGGGGGGGGAATGAGCAGTTCTTC.

V and J are TRBV9 and TRBJ2-5; TRBD2 matches 7 bases. The CDR3 totals 16 residues. The V gene's germline CDR1 is SGDLS and CDR2 YYNGEE. V lost 2 bases, J lost 5 bases, and 12 bases stayed unmatched. The DNA for the CDR3 is TGTGCCAGCAGCGTTGCTGGGTCTAGCGGTAGGGAGACCCAGTACTTC. It encodes CASSVAGSSGRETQYF.

This rearrangement joins TRBV6-2 or TRBV6-3 to TRBJ2-1; TRBD1 is a possible D gene (6 bases). This CDR3 region has 14 residues. The V end lost 7 bases, the J end lost 10 bases, and 20 bases lay between the germline ends. The germline V gene has CDR1 MNHEY and CDR2 SVGEGT. CDR3 coding DNA: TGTGCCAGCAAGGTGACCCTCCCCCAGGGGGAGCAGTTCTTC. Translating gives CASKVTLPQGEQFF.

On this clonotype itself: An end of the junction does not agree with germline; a read error may underlie this. The chain joins TRBV10-3 to TRBJ1-6, with no clear D. The CDR3 consists of 13 residues. Per the germline V gene, CDR1 is ENHRY and CDR2 is SYGVKD. Here the CDR3 DNA reads TGTGCCATCAATCCTCATAGTAATTCATCCCTCCACTTT. As protein: CAINPHSNSSLHF.

Concerning this clonotype itself: Because it lacks the conserved phenylalanine or tryptophan at the end, this CDR3 is likely a read error. The chain combines TRBV10-3 with TRBJ2-3; D assignment may be TRBD1 or TRBD2 (5 bases each). The ends were cut back, 6 bases at V and 1 base at J, with 11 bases in the middle. The CDR3 spans 14 residues. Per germline, CDR1 ENHRY and CDR2 SYGVKD. Here the CDR3 DNA reads TGTGCCATCAGGCCGGGGACCCGCACAGATACGCAGTATTTA. Encoded protein: CAIRPGTRTDTQYL.